This T cell receptor beta chain came from a study of cytomegalovirus exposure and HLA in healthy donors. Concerning this clone: Its target is unknown.

V lost 2 bases and J lost 4; bases outside the gene matches: 7. CDR1 MNHEY and CDR2 SVGAGI come from the germline V gene. The CDR3 contains 16 residues. Findings and caveats of the study: The tendency of first-cohort TCR clusters to co-occur in the 110 or so validation repertoires emerged from a later analysis.

The method was immunoSEQ multiplex PCR; TCRdb's version includes in-frame clones alone and lacks a portion of them. In the table there are over 200,000 clones, around 86% of which are singletons. The J gene is TRBJ1-1, the V gene TRBV6-5; TRBD1 agrees at 10 bases. The receptor comes from a woman between 18 and 30 years old in good health and CMV-seropositive. The sample comprised PBMCs. DNA of the CDR3: TGTGCCAGCAGTTACGACAGGGGGCTCGGGGGCACTGAAGCTTTCTTT. Its protein is CASSYDRGLGGTEAFF.